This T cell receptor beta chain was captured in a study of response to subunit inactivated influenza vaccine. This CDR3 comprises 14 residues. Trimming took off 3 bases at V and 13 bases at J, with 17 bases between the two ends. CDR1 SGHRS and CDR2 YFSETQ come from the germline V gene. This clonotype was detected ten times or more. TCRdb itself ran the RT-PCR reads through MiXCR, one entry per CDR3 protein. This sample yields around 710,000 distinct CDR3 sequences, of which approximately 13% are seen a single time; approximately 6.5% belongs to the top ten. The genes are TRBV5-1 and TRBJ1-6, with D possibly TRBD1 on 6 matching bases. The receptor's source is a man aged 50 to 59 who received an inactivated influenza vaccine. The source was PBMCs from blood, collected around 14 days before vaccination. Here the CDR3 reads CASSSGQPADPLHF. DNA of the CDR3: TGCGCCAGCAGCTCAGGACAGCCTGCGGATCCCCTCCACTTT. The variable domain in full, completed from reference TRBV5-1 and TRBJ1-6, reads KAGVTQTPRYLIKTRGQQVTLSCSPISGHRSVSWYQQTPGQGLQFLFEYFSETQRNKGNFPGRFSGRQFSNSRSEMNVSTLELGDSALYLCASSSGQPADPLHFGNGTRLTVT.